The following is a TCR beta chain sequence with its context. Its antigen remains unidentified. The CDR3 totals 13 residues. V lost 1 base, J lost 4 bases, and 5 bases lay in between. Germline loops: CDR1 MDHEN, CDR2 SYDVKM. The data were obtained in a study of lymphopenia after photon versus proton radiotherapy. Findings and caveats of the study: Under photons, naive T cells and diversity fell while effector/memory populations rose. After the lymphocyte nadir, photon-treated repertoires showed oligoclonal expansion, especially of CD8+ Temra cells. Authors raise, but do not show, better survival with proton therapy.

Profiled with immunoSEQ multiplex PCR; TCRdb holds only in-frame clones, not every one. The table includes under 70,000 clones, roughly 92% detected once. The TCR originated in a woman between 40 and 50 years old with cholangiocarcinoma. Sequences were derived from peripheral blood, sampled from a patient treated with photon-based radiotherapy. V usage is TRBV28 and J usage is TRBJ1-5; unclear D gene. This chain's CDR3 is CASSLSPNQPQHF. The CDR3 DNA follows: TGTGCCAGCAGTTTATCCCCAAATCAGCCCCAGCATTTT.